This T cell receptor (beta chain) was documented in a study of T cells expressing NK-cell markers. TCRdb re-called the 5' RACE reads and gives one entry per CDR3 protein, without DNA. The repertoire table contains some 120,000 distinct CDR3 sequences. This CDR3 region has 11 residues. CDR1 is SGHKS, CDR2 YYEKEE, per germline (reference sequence). The chain is built from TRBV5-5 and TRBJ1-2. This clonotype originated in a woman between 18 and 69 years old in good health. Sequencing was carried out using blood T cells: a sorted CD56 or NKG2C T cell subset, CD4+ or CD8+ T cells, or bulk PBMC T cells (not recorded which). Here the CDR3 reads CASSLSVSYTF.